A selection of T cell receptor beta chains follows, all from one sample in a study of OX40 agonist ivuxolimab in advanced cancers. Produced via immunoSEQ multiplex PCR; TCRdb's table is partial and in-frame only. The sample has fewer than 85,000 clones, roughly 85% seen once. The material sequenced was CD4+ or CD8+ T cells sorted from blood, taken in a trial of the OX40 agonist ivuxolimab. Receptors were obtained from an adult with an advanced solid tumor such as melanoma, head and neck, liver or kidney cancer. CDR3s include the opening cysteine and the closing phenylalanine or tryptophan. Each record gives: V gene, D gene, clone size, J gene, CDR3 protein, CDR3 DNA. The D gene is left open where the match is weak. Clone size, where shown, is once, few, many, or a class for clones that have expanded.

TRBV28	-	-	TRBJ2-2	CASRQNTGELFF	TGTGCCAGCAGGCAGAACACCGGGGAGCTGTTTTTT
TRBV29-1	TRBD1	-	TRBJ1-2	CSVLRDSIYGYTF	TGCAGCGTCCTCCGGGACAGTATCTATGGCTACACCTTC
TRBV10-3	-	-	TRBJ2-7	CAISEGQSYEQYF	TGTGCCATCAGTGAAGGACAGTCCTACGAGCAGTACTTC
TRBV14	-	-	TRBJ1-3	CASSQVPGTGNTIYF	TGTGCCAGCAGCCAAGTTCCGGGGACGGGAAACACCATATATTTT
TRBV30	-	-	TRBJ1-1	CAWEGNTEAFF	TGTGCCTGGGAGGGGAACACTGAAGCTTTCTTT
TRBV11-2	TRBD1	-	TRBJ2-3	CASSRTGVVTDTQYF	TGTGCCAGCAGCCGTACAGGGGTTGTAACAGATACGCAGTATTTT
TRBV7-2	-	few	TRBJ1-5	CASSLGSGRQPQHF	TGTGCCAGCAGCTTAGGGTCCGGGCGTCAGCCCCAGCATTTT
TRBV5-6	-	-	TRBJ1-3	CASSFKQDNGNTIYF	TGTGCCAGCAGCTTCAAACAGGATAACGGAAACACCATATATTTT
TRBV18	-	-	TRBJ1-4	CASSPTGLLEKLFF	TGTGCCAGCTCCCCGACAGGTCTCTTGGAAAAACTGTTTTTT
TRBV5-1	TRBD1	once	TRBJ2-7	CASSEPQGEQYF	TGCGCCAGCAGCGAACCACAGGGGGAGCAGTACTTC
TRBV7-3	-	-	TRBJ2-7	CASSTRLTYEQYF	TGTGCCAGCAGCACACGGCTGACCTACGAGCAGTACTTC
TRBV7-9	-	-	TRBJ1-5	CASSLASSGGVWPQHF	TGTGCCAGCAGCTTAGCCAGTTCGGGGGGCGTTTGGCCCCAGCATTTT
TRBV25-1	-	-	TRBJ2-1	CASSDSGRRLYNEQFF	TGTGCCAGCAGTGACTCGGGGAGGAGGTTGTACAATGAGCAGTTCTTC
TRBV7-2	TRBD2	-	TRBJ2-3	CASSLSVGLGITDTQYF	TGTGCCAGCAGCTTAAGCGTGGGACTAGGGATCACAGATACGCAGTATTTT
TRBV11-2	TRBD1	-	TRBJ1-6	CASSPRTGALGSGNSPLHF	TGTGCCAGCAGCCCCCGGACAGGGGCGTTGGGCTCGGGTAATTCACCCCTCCACTTT
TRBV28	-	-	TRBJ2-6	CASSFHSETSGANVLTF	TGTGCCAGCAGTTTTCACAGCGAGACCTCTGGGGCCAACGTCCTGACTTTC
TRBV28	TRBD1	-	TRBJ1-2	CASSWGTGVSHGYTF	TGTGCCAGCAGTTGGGGGACAGGGGTTTCCCATGGCTACACCTTC